Listed below are T cell receptor beta chains from one sample, sequenced in a study of CD8 T cells in Susac syndrome. MiXCR, run by TCRdb on the immunoSEQ multiplex PCR reads, gives a single entry per CDR3 protein. The table lists some 160,000 distinct CDR3 sequences, 90% to 95% of them singletons. The sequenced material came from CD8+ T cells from PBMCs. These receptors came from a human donor with multiple sclerosis. Each CDR3 is given with its conserved first and last residue. The order of the fields is J gene, D gene, V gene, CDR3 protein, CDR3 DNA. The D gene is left open where the match is weak.

J gene: TRBJ2-7; D gene: NA; V gene: TRBV13; CDR3 protein: CASSLAGQTGSYEQYF; CDR3 DNA: TGTGCCAGCAGCTTAGCAGGACAGACCGGCAGCTACGAGCAGTACTTC
J gene: TRBJ2-3; D gene: NA; V gene: TRBV9; CDR3 protein: CASSVMPHTGGDTQYF; CDR3 DNA: TGTGCCAGCAGCGTTATGCCTCACACGGGTGGGGATACGCAGTATTTT
J gene: TRBJ2-3; D gene: NA; V gene: TRBV5-1; CDR3 protein: CASRGGRGRTDTQYF; CDR3 DNA: TGCGCCAGCAGAGGTGGCAGGGGACGCACAGATACGCAGTATTTT
J gene: TRBJ2-2; D gene: NA; V gene: TRBV23-1; CDR3 protein: CASIPTGPWNTGELFF; CDR3 DNA: TGCGCCAGCATTCCGACCGGTCCCTGGAACACCGGGGAGCTGTTTTTT
J gene: TRBJ2-3; D gene: NA; V gene: TRBV7-2; CDR3 protein: CASSPQQEGLLADTQYF; CDR3 DNA: TGTGCCAGCAGCCCCCAGCAAGAGGGGCTTTTAGCAGATACGCAGTATTTT
J gene: TRBJ2-7; D gene: TRBD1; V gene: TRBV7-9; CDR3 protein: CASSFDRVEQYF; CDR3 DNA: TGTGCCAGCAGCTTTGACAGGGTCGAGCAGTACTTC
J gene: TRBJ2-1; D gene: NA; V gene: TRBV12-5; CDR3 protein: CASGLEGPYNEQFF; CDR3 DNA: TGTGCTAGTGGTTTGGAAGGACCCTACAATGAGCAGTTCTTC
J gene: TRBJ1-1; D gene: NA; V gene: TRBV28; CDR3 protein: CASSFRQLATEAFF; CDR3 DNA: TGTGCCAGCAGTTTTCGGCAACTGGCGACTGAAGCTTTCTTT
J gene: TRBJ2-7; D gene: NA; V gene: TRBV5-6; CDR3 protein: CASSPSPRSYEQYF; CDR3 DNA: TGTGCCAGCAGCCCCAGTCCCCGCAGCTACGAGCAGTACTTC
J gene: TRBJ1-1; D gene: NA; V gene: TRBV9; CDR3 protein: CASSVAAGAMNTEAFF; CDR3 DNA: TGTGCCAGCAGCGTAGCGGCAGGGGCCATGAACACTGAAGCTTTCTTT
J gene: TRBJ2-7; D gene: TRBD1; V gene: TRBV15; CDR3 protein: CATSRGRAGTGIREQYF; CDR3 DNA: TGTGCCACCAGCAGAGGTAGAGCCGGGACAGGGATCCGGGAGCAGTACTTC
J gene: TRBJ1-1; D gene: NA; V gene: TRBV25-1; CDR3 protein: CASRMRTEAFF; CDR3 DNA: TGTGCCAGCAGGATGAGGACTGAAGCTTTCTTT
J gene: TRBJ2-5; D gene: NA; V gene: TRBV6-1; CDR3 protein: CAARSGSIYQIWAAQETQYF; CDR3 DNA: TGTGCCGCACGGTCGGGCAGCATATACCAGATATGGGCGGCACAAGAGACCCAGTACTTC
J gene: TRBJ1-1; D gene: NA; V gene: TRBV2; CDR3 protein: CASLNTEAFF; CDR3 DNA: TGTGCCAGCTTGAACACTGAAGCTTTCTTT
J gene: TRBJ1-1; D gene: NA; V gene: TRBV7-6; CDR3 protein: CASSSGTGRKAFF; CDR3 DNA: TGTGCCAGCAGCTCAGGTACAGGGAGGAAAGCTTTCTTT
J gene: TRBJ2-7; D gene: NA; V gene: TRBV12-3/TRBV12-4; CDR3 protein: CASSPTSHSEFSYEQYF; CDR3 DNA: TGTGCCAGCAGCCCGACTTCCCACAGCGAATTCTCCTACGAGCAGTACTTC
J gene: TRBJ1-5; D gene: NA; V gene: TRBV27; CDR3 protein: CASSLYPKRHF; CDR3 DNA: TGTGCCAGCAGTTTATACCCGAAGAGGCATTTT
J gene: TRBJ2-5; D gene: TRBD2; V gene: TRBV7-8; CDR3 protein: CASSYTLAGQETQYF; CDR3 DNA: TGTGCCAGCAGCTACACTTTAGCGGGGCAAGAGACCCAGTACTTC
J gene: TRBJ2-7; D gene: NA; V gene: TRBV14; CDR3 protein: CASSQGPSGEQYF; CDR3 DNA: TGTGCCAGCAGCCAAGGTCCCTCAGGCGAGCAGTACTTC
J gene: TRBJ2-1; D gene: NA; V gene: TRBV4-1; CDR3 protein: CASSQDPGSNEQFF; CDR3 DNA: TGCGCCAGCAGCCAAGATCCCGGCAGTAATGAGCAGTTCTTC
J gene: TRBJ2-7; D gene: NA; V gene: TRBV15; CDR3 protein: CATSSTHSLYEQYF; CDR3 DNA: TGTGCCACCAGCAGTACCCACTCCCTCTACGAGCAGTACTTC
J gene: TRBJ2-7; D gene: NA; V gene: TRBV29-1; CDR3 protein: CSVAEISYEQYF; CDR3 DNA: TGCAGCGTTGCTGAGATTTCCTACGAGCAGTACTTC
J gene: TRBJ1-5; D gene: NA; V gene: TRBV20-1; CDR3 protein: CSASPDSGNQPQHF; CDR3 DNA: TGCAGTGCTAGCCCGGACAGCGGCAATCAGCCCCAGCATTTT
J gene: TRBJ2-1; D gene: NA; V gene: TRBV5-1; CDR3 protein: CASSLACCYNEQFF; CDR3 DNA: TGCGCCAGCAGCTTGGCATGCTGCTACAATGAGCAGTTCTTC